In its sample, the clone carrying this T cell receptor (beta chain) was seen a few times. What it recognizes is unknown. The data are from a study of cytomegalovirus exposure and HLA in healthy donors. Study observations and caveats: Researchers reportedly found TCR beta sequences accurately predicted most subjects' HLA-A and HLA-B alleles.

The CDR3 extends over 12 amino acids. Germline CDR1 reads MNHNS; CDR2 reads SASEGT. Trimming removed 6 bases from V and 6 bases from J, with 9 bases in between. In the PCR, 60 Vbeta and 13 Jbeta primers were used. Profiled with immunoSEQ multiplex PCR; TCRdb holds only in-frame clones, not every one. The table lists more than 100,000 clones, roughly 69% of them singletons. Though nominally healthy at sampling, donors likely had unrecorded immune exposures. The V and J genes are TRBV6-1 and TRBJ1-5; D perhaps matches TRBD1 (6 bases). The sequence was obtained from a woman in her 40s in good health and CMV-seropositive. Sequencing used PBMCs. The CDR3 nucleotides read TGTGCCAGCAGCGGACAGCCTCAGCCCCAGCATTTT. Its translation: CASSGQPQPQHF.